Each of the 28 T cell receptor beta chains below was sequenced from the same sample in a study of cytomegalovirus exposure and HLA in healthy donors (dated by TCRdb to 2016 to 2017). Library generation was performed with the immunoSEQ multiplex PCR assay. The multiplex PCR relied on a mix of 60 forward primers for TCR Vbeta segments and 13 reverse primers for TCR Jbeta segments. TCRdb took over this immuneACCESS table, retaining in-frame rearrangements with V and J assigned. Such tables are incomplete; in checked studies, under half of the missing clones stem from an unresolved V gene, and the remainder is unexplained. This sample is represented by 90,000 to 110,000 clones; about 78% of them were singletons. Approximately 1.2% of the sample belongs to the ten largest clones. The sample consisted of PBMCs. The receptors stem from a man aged 25 to 45 in good health and CMV-seronegative.

This clone was counted only a few times. The V call is TRBV5-4, the J call TRBJ1-1; D is ambiguous. V lost 2 bases, J lost 7 bases, and 12 bases lay in between. The CDR3 has 13 amino acids. Germline lookup yields CDR1 SGHNT and CDR2 YYREEE (reference sequence). The CDR3 DNA reads as TGTGCCAGCAGCTTTGTTGACATACGTGAAGCTTTCTTT. Encoded protein: CASSFVDIREAFF.

V is TRBV19 and J is TRBJ2-7; 10 positions match TRBD2. Trimming took 2 bases from V and 2 from J; bases not matched to a gene: 3. The CDR3 totals 15 residues. Germline V CDR1 and CDR2: LNHDA, SQIVND (reference sequence). The CDR3 bases are TGTGCCAGTAGTATAACTAGCGGGGTTACCTACGAGCAGTACTTC. It is translated as CASSITSGVTYEQYF. Drawing the rest from reference TRBV19 and TRBJ2-7, the complete variable domain is DGGITQSPKYLFRKEGQNVTLSCEQNLNHDAMYWYRQDPGQGLRLIYYSQIVNDFQKGDIAEGYSVSREKKESFPLTVTSAQKNPTAFYLCASSITSGVTYEQYFGPGTRLTVT.

This clone was counted between two and nine times. The chain uses TRBV6-5 and TRBJ1-4; tentative D call: TRBD1 (6 bases). The CDR3 has 14 residues. V lost 5 bases to trimming and J lost 8 bases, with 15 bases between them. Germline loops: CDR1 MNHEY, CDR2 SVGAGI. The CDR3 DNA sequence: TGTGCCAGCAGTGAAAGTGGGGGCCGGGAAAAACTGTTTTTT. Translation gives CASSESGGREKLFF.

In this sample, this clone turned up a few times. This chain links TRBV4-3 with TRBJ2-7; perhaps TRBD2 as D (5 bases). V was trimmed by 0 bases and J by 2 bases, leaving 23 bases between them. The CDR3 runs to 19 residues. CDR1 and CDR2 (germline): LGHNA, YSLEER. The CDR3 bases are TGCGCCAGCAGCCAAGATCTCCCCGGTCTGGGAGAAGGGACCTACGAGCAGTACTTC. Translating it yields CASSQDLPGLGEGTYEQYF.

This chain links TRBV6-5 with TRBJ1-2; 8 nucleotides agree with TRBD1. Trimming at V came to 4 bases and at J to 1 base, leaving 5 bases not matched to a gene. Germline assignment: CDR1 MNHEY and CDR2 SVGAGI. The CDR3 sequence is 15 residues long. In DNA, the CDR3 is TGTGCCAGCAGTTTTCGGACAGGGCGTAACTATGGCTACACCTTC. Protein: CASSFRTGRNYGYTF.

V and J are TRBV5-4 and TRBJ2-1, with 10 bases matching TRBD2. V trimming: 0 bases; J trimming: 4 bases; junction bases outside the gene matches: 1. The CDR3 has 15 residues. In germline, CDR1 is SGHNT, CDR2 YYREEE (reference sequence). The CDR3 protein is CASSLVGLAYNEQFF. The DNA of the CDR3 is TGTGCCAGCAGCTTGGTGGGACTAGCGTACAATGAGCAGTTCTTC.

This clone was seen just once. V usage is TRBV4-1 and J usage is TRBJ1-1; D remains ambiguous. The CDR3 is 13 residues long. Germline V gene lookup returns CDR1 MGHRA and CDR2 YSYEKL. V was shortened by 6 bases and J by 0 bases, with 8 bases between the two germline ends. The CDR3 region has the DNA TGCGCCAGCAGGCGCCTCGTGAACACTGAAGCTTTCTTT. Translation: CASRRLVNTEAFF.

This clone was seen more than once but under ten times. The chain links TRBV2 to TRBJ1-4; D gene ambiguous. Germline loops: CDR1 SNHLY, CDR2 FYNNEI. The V and J ends lost 4 bases and 14 bases respectively, with 11 bases between them. This CDR3 is 11 amino acids long. Here the CDR3 DNA reads TGTGCCAGCAGTGCTAAGTCGGTGCTGTTTTTT. Translated, it gives CASSAKSVLFF.

The rearrangement uses TRBV19 and TRBJ2-1; 8 bases line up with TRBD1. Trimming cost V 5 bases and J 0 bases; bases outside gene matches: 15. Per the germline V gene, CDR1 is LNHDA and CDR2 is SQIVND (reference sequence). The CDR3 has 19 amino acids. CDR3: CASSPSGTGFRSSYNEQFF. CDR3 DNA: TGTGCCAGTAGTCCTTCCGGGACAGGTTTTCGTAGCTCCTACAATGAGCAGTTCTTC. Complete variable domain (other parts from reference TRBV19 and TRBJ2-1): DGGITQSPKYLFRKEGQNVTLSCEQNLNHDAMYWYRQDPGQGLRLIYYSQIVNDFQKGDIAEGYSVSREKKESFPLTVTSAQKNPTAFYLCASSPSGTGFRSSYNEQFFGPGTRLTVL.

The gene calls are TRBV29-1 and TRBJ2-7, with 8 bases matching TRBD1. Trimming removed 4 bases from V and 2 bases from J; junction bases left unmatched: 4. CDR1 and CDR2 from the germline V gene are SQVTM and ANQGSEA. The CDR3 runs to 13 residues. CDR3: CSVGTGRTYEQYF. In DNA, the CDR3 is TGCAGCGTTGGGACAGGGAGAACCTACGAGCAGTACTTC.

The chain uses TRBV7-7 and TRBJ2-5, with D hard to call. Germline CDR1 and CDR2: SSHAT and FNYEAQ (reference sequence). The CDR3 has 14 amino acids. With 1 base removed from V and 1 base from J, the gap between germline ends came to 7 bases. CDR3 sequence: CASSLDSSQETQYF. The CDR3, as DNA: TGTGCCAGCAGCTTAGATTCCAGCCAAGAGACCCAGTACTTC. Full variable domain (rest looked up from reference TRBV7-7 and TRBJ2-5): GAGVSQSPRYKVTKRGQDVTLRCDPISSHATLYWYQQALGQGPEFLTYFNYEAQPDKSGLPSDRFSAERPEGSISTLTIQRTEQRDSAMYRCASSLDSSQETQYFGPGTRLLVL.

The CDR3 reads CATCLFNEKLFF. The CDR3 nucleotides read TGTGCCACCTGTCTTTTTAATGAAAAACTGTTTTTT. This sequence joins TRBV7-9 and TRBJ1-4; no reliable D call. The V and J ends lost 10 bases and 4 bases respectively, with 10 bases between them. This CDR3 contains 12 residues. The germline CDR1 and CDR2 sequences are SEHNR and FQNEAQ (reference sequence).

The V call is TRBV27, the J call TRBJ1-4; TRBD1 matches 10 bases. The CDR3 runs to 16 residues. The V gene's germline CDR1 is MNHEY and CDR2 SMNVEV (reference sequence). With V trimmed by 6 bases and J by 2 bases, 6 bases remained unmatched. The CDR3 spells CASSDRGLQTNEKLFF. CDR3 nucleotides: TGTGCCAGCAGCGACAGGGGGCTCCAGACTAATGAAAAACTGTTTTTT.

This clone has a handful of counts. This chain uses TRBV28 with TRBJ1-4, with 8 bases lining up with TRBD1. The V gene end was trimmed by 4 bases and the J gene end by 8 bases; junction bases not matched to a gene: 9. Germline V gene data show CDR1 as MDHEN and CDR2 as SYDVKM. The CDR3 spans 15 residues. Here the CDR3 DNA reads TGTGCCAGCAGTTCCTTATTACAGGGGGTCGAAAAACTGTTTTTT. It translates to CASSSLLQGVEKLFF.

Only one count was recorded for this clone. CDR3 residues: CASSLFGNTEAFF. CDR3 coding DNA: TGTGCCAGCAGCTTATTCGGGAACACTGAAGCTTTCTTT. The V call is TRBV11-2, the J call TRBJ1-1; D unresolved. The germline gives CDR1 SGHAT, CDR2 FQNNGV. Trimming took off 2 bases at V and 1 base at J, with 5 bases between the two ends. The CDR3 spans 13 residues.

The V call is TRBV25-1, the J call TRBJ2-7; D unclear. Germline V gene lookup returns CDR1 MGHDK and CDR2 SYGVNS. The CDR3 is 13 amino acids. The V end lost 8 bases, the J end lost 4 bases, and 15 bases lay between the germline ends. The CDR3 is CASRAPGSYEQYF. The CDR3 DNA sequence: TGTGCCAGCCGCGCCCCCGGTTCGTACGAGCAGTACTTC.

This clone was counted between two and nine times. This sequence joins TRBV19 and TRBJ1-1; TRBD1 might be the D (5 bases). Trimming took 8 bases from V and 2 from J, leaving 12 bases between them. The CDR3 covers 13 residues. In germline, CDR1 is LNHDA, CDR2 SQIVND (reference sequence). Here the CDR3 DNA reads TGTGCCAGTGGAGGGGCAGCAAACACTGAAGCTTTCTTT. Its translation is CASGGAANTEAFF.

The chain couples TRBV7-2 to TRBJ2-3, with a possible D match to TRBD2 (5 bases). This CDR3 comprises 15 residues. V lost 5 bases to trimming and J lost 3 bases, with 15 bases between them. Germline values: CDR1 SGHTA, CDR2 FQGNSA. CDR3 sequence (DNA): TGTGCCAGCAGCCCTAGGGCCGGGAAGACAGATACGCAGTATTTT. The encoded protein is CASSPRAGKTDTQYF.

The chain recombines TRBV10-2 with TRBJ2-1; 11 bases agree with TRBD2. The CDR3 sequence is 13 residues long. CDR1 and CDR2 from the germline V gene are WSHSY and SAAADI. The J segment lost 4 bases and the V segment lost 8 bases, leaving 1 base of the junction unmatched. Here the CDR3 DNA reads TGCGCCAGCCGACTAGCGGGATACAATGAGCAGTTCTTC. Translated: CASRLAGYNEQFF.

This chain connects TRBV7-9 to TRBJ2-3; D may be TRBD2 (6 bases). The CDR3 has 14 amino acids. Germline lookup yields CDR1 SEHNR and CDR2 FQNEAQ (reference sequence). Deletions cut 6 bases from V and 0 bases from J, with 10 bases between. CDR3 region: CASRAGTSTDTQYF. CDR3 DNA sequence: TGTGCCAGCAGGGCCGGGACTAGCACAGATACGCAGTATTTT.

J is TRBJ1-2 and V is TRBV27, with D hard to call. Germline CDR1 MNHEY, CDR2 SMNVEV (reference sequence). The length of the CDR3 is 14 residues. The V end lost 2 bases, the J end lost 4 bases, and 11 bases lay between the germline ends. The CDR3 region is CASSLQPRGYGYTF. In DNA form, the CDR3 reads TGTGCCAGCAGTTTACAACCACGGGGCTATGGCTACACCTTC.

The chain uses TRBV4-3 and TRBJ2-5; D may be TRBD1 (5 bases). Looked up from germline, CDR1 is LGHNA and CDR2 is YSLEER. V was clipped by 4 bases and J by 4 bases, with 19 bases between them. The CDR3 extends over 16 amino acids. The CDR3, as DNA: TGCGCCAGCAGCCCGCAGGGCTTCCGGGCCCGAGAGACCCAGTACTTC. It codes for CASSPQGFRARETQYF.

As DNA, the CDR3 is TGTGCCAGCAGCCAGGGTTTCAGGGGGCCCTCCACCAGTGAAGCTTTCTTT. This translates into CASSQGFRGPSTSEAFF. J is TRBJ1-1 and V is TRBV14; 8 nucleotides align to TRBD1. CDR1 and CDR2 (germline): SGHDN, FVKESK. The V segment lost 3 bases and the J segment 7 bases; nucleotides outside the gene matches: 16. The CDR3 is 17 residues long. Supplemented by reference TRBV14 and TRBJ1-1, the full variable domain reads EAGVTQFPSHSVIEKGQTVTLRCDPISGHDNLYWYRRVMGKEIKFLLHFVKESKQDESGMPNNRFLAERTGGTYSTLKVQPAELEDSGVYFCASSQGFRGPSTSEAFFGQGTRLTVV.

The rearrangement links TRBV6-5 to TRBJ2-7; the match to TRBD1 covers 7 bases. This CDR3 is built from 14 residues. The V segment lost 6 bases and the J segment 1 base; nucleotides outside the gene matches: 6. Per the germline V gene, CDR1 is MNHEY and CDR2 is SVGAGI. CDR3 DNA sequence: TGTGCCAGCAGCAGAGCAGGGGGTTCCTACGAGCAGTACTTC. It translates to CASSRAGGSYEQYF.

The chain is built from TRBV4-3 and TRBJ1-2; maybe TRBD1 (5 bases). CDR1 LGHNA and CDR2 YSLEER come from the germline V gene. Trimming took 1 base from V and 5 from J, leaving 14 bases between them. This CDR3 comprises 15 residues. This CDR3 reads CASSQALMEGYGYTF. CDR3 nucleotide sequence: TGCGCCAGCAGCCAAGCCCTGATGGAGGGGTATGGCTACACCTTC.

The chain combines TRBV5-8 with TRBJ1-1; 10 bases are a match to TRBD1. From germline, CDR1 is SGHTS and CDR2 YDEGEE. This CDR3 is built from 15 residues. Trimming at V came to 2 bases and at J to 3 bases, leaving 4 bases not matched to a gene. The CDR3 sequence is CASSFLTGGYTEAFF. CDR3 bases: TGTGCCAGCAGCTTCCTGACAGGGGGCTACACTGAAGCTTTCTTT. The full variable domain, completed using reference TRBV5-8 and TRBJ1-1, is EAGVTQSPTHLIKTRGQQATLRCSPISGHTSVYWYQQALGLGLQFLLWYDEGEERNRGNFPPRFSGRQFPNYSSELNVNALELEDSALYLCASSFLTGGYTEAFFGQGTRLTVV.

V is TRBV6-5 and J is TRBJ2-5, with TRBD2 as a possible D gene (5 bases). The J call could be wrong; TRBJ2-7 is a better fit for the DNA end. CDR1 and CDR2 from the germline V gene are MNHEY and SVGAGI. The CDR3 contains 12 residues. The CDR3 protein is CASSYTGYEQYF. The CDR3 DNA follows: TGTGCCAGCAGTTACACGGGGTACGAGCAGTACTTC.

V and J are TRBV11-3 and TRBJ2-1; a possible D gene is TRBD2 (6 bases). The CDR3 has 14 amino acids. The germline gives CDR1 SGHNT, CDR2 YENEEA. V was cut by 8 bases and J by 0 bases, with 11 bases left in between. The CDR3 region has the DNA TGTGCCAGCTCCGCGGACTACTCCTACAATGAGCAGTTCTTC. Its protein product is CASSADYSYNEQFF.